Following are 27 T cell receptor beta chains from one sample sequenced in a study of CD8+CD57+ T cells in acquired aplastic anemia. The patients chosen for sequencing had shown expansion of CD8+CD57+ cells (detected by flow cytometry). Profiling of TCR beta VDJ combinations and CDR3 sequences used genomic DNA as template. TCRdb independently ran MiXCR on the reads; one entry per CDR3 protein. The profile shows about 290,000 distinct CDR3 sequences, 50% to 65% of them singletons. Sequencing was performed on sorted CD4+, CD8+, or CD8+CD57+ T cells (not recorded which) from PBMCs. The receptor source for this set is a human donor with aplastic anemia.

The chain uses TRBV20-1 and TRBJ1-5, with D uncertain. The CDR3 sequence is 15 residues long. Germline V lookup: CDR1 DFQATT, CDR2 SNEGSKA (reference sequence). Between the trimmed V and J ends, which lost 3 bases and 4 bases, there was a span of 16 bases. The CDR3: CSASGIELGNQPQHF. CDR3 nucleotides: TGCAGTGCTAGTGGTATTGAGTTGGGGAATCAGCCCCAGCATTTT.

This clonotype was picked up many times. The genes are TRBV7-2 and TRBJ2-6, with 12 nucleotides matching TRBD2. This CDR3 is built from 18 residues. Germline assignment: CDR1 SGHTA and CDR2 FQGNSA. V was pared by 5 bases and J by 1 base, with 6 bases of the junction left unmatched. CDR3: CASSLGGLAGSGANVLTF. The DNA of the CDR3 is TGTGCCAGCAGCCTCGGGGGACTAGCGGGTTCTGGGGCCAACGTCCTGACTTTC.

The chain employs TRBV10-3 and TRBJ2-7, with 9 bases lining up with TRBD1. The germline gives CDR1 ENHRY, CDR2 SYGVKD. This CDR3 is built from 14 residues. The J segment lost 0 bases and the V segment lost 11 bases, leaving 8 bases of the junction unmatched. The CDR3 region has the DNA TGTGCCTCGTGTCCGGGACAGGGCTCCTACGAGCAGTACTTC. It is translated as CASCPGQGSYEQYF.

This clonotype has only one observation. The rearrangement uses TRBV20-1 and TRBJ2-7; 11 bases are shared with TRBD1. V shed 4 bases and J 4 bases; nucleotides not matched to a gene: 3. Germline CDR1 is DFQATT and CDR2 is SNEGSKA (reference sequence). This CDR3 comprises 13 residues. CDR3 region: CSATGTGGYEQYF. DNA of the CDR3: TGCAGTGCTACCGGGACAGGGGGATACGAGCAGTACTTC.

The CDR3 protein is CASSVSGTLHF. The CDR3 region has the DNA TGTGCCAGCAGCGTATCCGGGACCCTCCACTTT. J is TRBJ1-6 and V is TRBV5-6, with unresolved D. This CDR3 comprises 11 residues. The ends were cut back, 4 bases at V and 14 bases at J, with 10 bases in the middle. The germline gives CDR1 SGHDT, CDR2 YYEEEE.

The CDR3 bases are TGTGCCGGCGGACAGGGGACCCCGAGGGGCTACACCTTC. This codes for CAGGQGTPRGYTF. The V gene is TRBV2, the J gene TRBJ1-2; 9 bases are shared with TRBD1. V lost 11 bases and J lost 8; bases outside the gene matches: 12. CDR3 length: 13 amino acids. CDR1 is SNHLY and CDR2 is FYNNEI in the germline V gene.

V is TRBV25-1 and J is TRBJ1-3, with no clear D. V dropped 8 bases and J dropped 0 bases, with 14 bases sitting between them. Germline V gene sequence: CDR1 MGHDK, CDR2 SYGVNS. The CDR3 covers 15 residues. CDR3 sequence (DNA): TGTGCCAGCTATCGACCGGTGAGCTCTGGAAACACCATATATTTT. Encoded protein: CASYRPVSSGNTIYF.

The chain has TRBV6-1 and TRBJ1-1, with 9 nucleotides matching TRBD1. CDR1 is MNHNS and CDR2 is SASEGT in the germline V gene. V was pared by 0 bases and J by 4 bases, with 3 bases of the junction left unmatched. There are 15 residues in the CDR3. CDR3 nucleotide sequence: TGTGCCAGCAGTGAAGCCGACAGGGGGGGCACTGAAGCTTTCTTT. It specifies CASSEADRGGTEAFF.

The table lists this clonotype with a few counts. This rearrangement joins TRBV29-1 to TRBJ2-7; D gene uncertain. Germline CDR1 and CDR2: SQVTM and ANQGSEA. Trimming shortened V by 4 bases and J by 3 bases, and 7 bases separated the two germline ends. This CDR3 is 11 amino acids long. For the CDR3, the DNA is TGCAGCGTTGGAGACGGCTACGAGCAGTACTTC. This translates into CSVGDGYEQYF.

The V and J genes are TRBV5-5 and TRBJ2-2; the match to TRBD2 covers 8 bases. V was clipped by 1 base and J by 0 bases; unmatched bases: 2. The CDR3 has 16 residues. Looked up from germline, CDR1 is SGHKS and CDR2 is YYEKEE (reference sequence). The CDR3 protein is CASSLTSGSNTGELFF. CDR3 coding DNA: TGTGCCAGCAGCTTGACTAGCGGTTCGAACACCGGGGAGCTGTTTTTT.

This clonotype was observed a handful of times. The rearrangement joins TRBV18 to TRBJ1-1; D not certain. The CDR3 is 12 residues long. CDR1 is KGHSH and CDR2 is LQKENI in the germline V gene. The V end lost 4 bases, the J end lost 2 bases, and 5 bases lay between the germline ends. In DNA, the CDR3 is TGTGCCAGCTCACGACTAAACACTGAAGCTTTCTTT. Its protein product is CASSRLNTEAFF. The full variable domain, completed using reference TRBV18 and TRBJ1-1, is NAGVMQNPRHLVRRRGQEARLRCSPMKGHSHVYWYRQLPEEGLKFMVYLQKENIIDESGMPKERFSAEFPKEGPSILRIQQVVRGDSAAYFCASSRLNTEAFFGQGTRLTVV.

The genes are TRBV9 and TRBJ2-2, with 8 bases aligning to TRBD2. Germline CDR1 reads SGDLS; CDR2 reads YYNGEE. The CDR3 has 15 residues. V trimming: 8 bases; J trimming: 4 bases; junction bases outside the gene matches: 10. CDR3 sequence (DNA): TGTGCCAGTAGTCTGCGGGAGGTCGGCACCGGGGAGCTGTTTTTT. It specifies CASSLREVGTGELFF.

The CDR3 here is CASSFVNTQYF. In nucleotides, the CDR3 is TGTGCCAGCAGTTTTGTAAATACGCAGTATTTT. The genes are TRBV12-5 and TRBJ2-3; D is undetermined. The germline V gene has CDR1 LGHNT and CDR2 FRNRAP. CDR3 length: 11 residues.

The table lists this clonotype with many counts. V and J are TRBV19 and TRBJ1-1, with TRBD1 matching 9 bases. The CDR3 totals 16 residues. J lost 1 base, V lost 4 bases, and 7 bases had no gene match. Germline CDR1 LNHDA, CDR2 SQIVND (reference sequence). DNA of the CDR3: TGTGCCAGTAGTAGAGGATTGGGACAGGGGAACACTGAAGCTTTCTTT. It encodes CASSRGLGQGNTEAFF.

The chain recombines TRBV7-3 with TRBJ1-1; no clear D gene. Germline CDR1 and CDR2: SGHTA and FQGTGA. There are 14 residues in the CDR3. Deletions cut 3 bases from V and 2 bases from J, with 10 bases between. The CDR3 loop is CASSLEGFNTEAFF. In DNA form, the CDR3 reads TGTGCCAGCAGCTTGGAAGGGTTTAACACTGAAGCTTTCTTT.

This clonotype was recorded many times. The chain joins TRBV5-1 to TRBJ2-3; 13 nucleotides match TRBD2. Germline V gene sequence: CDR1 SGHRS, CDR2 YFSETQ. The CDR3 is made up of 21 amino acids. The V gene end was trimmed by 3 bases and the J gene end by 3 bases; junction bases not matched to a gene: 19. The CDR3: CASSSAPRTSGSSFSTDTQYF. The CDR3 region has the DNA TGCGCCAGCAGCTCCGCCCCGAGGACTAGCGGGAGTTCTTTTAGTACAGATACGCAGTATTTT.

Concerning this clonotype itself: This CDR3 fails to terminate in the conserved phenylalanine or tryptophan, so it likely reflects a read error. The J gene is TRBJ2-7, the V gene TRBV18; D ambiguous. Germline V gives CDR1 KGHSH, CDR2 LQKENI. This CDR3 comprises 13 residues. Between the trimmed V and J ends, which lost 3 bases and 2 bases, there was a span of 8 bases. CDR3 protein: CASSPRTAYEQYC. The CDR3 region has the DNA TGTGCCAGCTCACCCCGTACAGCCTACGAGCAGTACTGC.

This chain joins TRBV20-1 and TRBJ2-7; 7 bases fit TRBD2. Germline CDR1 and CDR2: DFQATT and SNEGSKA (reference sequence). V lost 3 bases and J lost 3; bases outside the gene matches: 8. This CDR3 is built from 14 residues. The DNA of the CDR3 is TGCAGTGCTAGGGGAGGGGACCTATTCTACGAGCAGTACTTC. Translated, it gives CSARGGDLFYEQYF.

On this clonotype: The missing conserved phenylalanine or tryptophan at the end of this CDR3 makes a read error likely. The chain recombines TRBV20-1 with TRBJ1-6, with D unresolved. CDR3 length: 14 residues. The V gene lost 5 bases and the J gene lost 0 bases, with 8 bases spanning the gap. The germline V gene has CDR1 DFQATT and CDR2 SNEGSKA (reference sequence). For the CDR3, the DNA is TGCAGTGCTGCCGAAATCTCCTATAATTCACCCCTCCACTCT. Amino acids: CSAAEISYNSPLHS.

The sample holds a few counts of this clonotype. The V gene is TRBV20-1, the J gene TRBJ1-6, with a possible D match to TRBD1 (5 bases). V lost 7 bases and J lost 8, with 15 bases in between. The CDR3 length is 13 residues. Germline V gene data show CDR1 as DFQATT and CDR2 as SNEGSKA (reference sequence). For the CDR3, the DNA is TGCAGTGTAGGCCGGGACGATTATTCACCCCTCCACTTT. Encoded protein: CSVGRDDYSPLHF.

CDR3 nucleotides: TGTGCCAGCAGGGCTGTGGGTTCCTACGAGCAGTACTTC. As protein: CASRAVGSYEQYF. The V and J genes are TRBV7-8 and TRBJ2-7; D is uncertain. Per the germline V gene, CDR1 is SGHVS and CDR2 is FQNEAQ. CDR3 length: 13 residues. V lost 6 bases to trimming and J lost 1 base, with 10 bases between them.

The rearrangement uses TRBV7-2 and TRBJ2-3, with D maybe TRBD2 (6 bases). V gave up 0 bases and J gave up 2 bases, with 9 bases separating them. The germline V gene has CDR1 SGHTA and CDR2 FQGNSA. The CDR3 totals 15 residues. The CDR3 DNA reads as TGTGCCAGCAGCTTAGCCCGCGGGACCACAGATACGCAGTATTTT. It codes for CASSLARGTTDTQYF.

The V gene is TRBV7-9, the J gene TRBJ2-1; TRBD2 aligns across 10 bases. Per the germline V gene, CDR1 is SEHNR and CDR2 is FQNEAQ (reference sequence). The CDR3 extends over 17 amino acids. With 4 bases clipped from V and 4 bases from J, the junction kept 10 bases outside the gene matches. The CDR3 here is CASSSGILAGLYNEQFF. CDR3 DNA sequence: TGTGCCAGCAGCTCAGGTATACTAGCGGGACTTTACAATGAGCAGTTCTTC.

This clonotype was detected many times. The CDR3, as DNA: TGTGCCAGCAGCGTTGGAGGGACCGGGGAGCTGTTTTTT. It specifies CASSVGGTGELFF. The rearrangement joins TRBV9 to TRBJ2-2; TRBD2 might be the D (6 bases). The V end was cut by 2 bases, the J end by 5 bases, with 7 bases between. Germline V gene sequence: CDR1 SGDLS, CDR2 YYNGEE. The CDR3 totals 13 residues.

The rearrangement links TRBV10-3 to TRBJ1-1, with a possible D match to TRBD1 (5 bases). CDR3 length: 16 amino acids. The germline CDR1 and CDR2 sequences are ENHRY and SYGVKD. V was cut by 7 bases and J by 6 bases, with 24 bases left in between. The CDR3: CAIKAGTRGEVPEAFF. The CDR3 bases are TGTGCCATCAAAGCCGGGACCCGAGGCGAGGTCCCTGAAGCTTTCTTT.

The chain combines TRBV2 with TRBJ1-5, with D possibly matching TRBD1 (5 bases). This CDR3 contains 13 residues. Germline CDR1 SNHLY, CDR2 FYNNEI. V lost 4 bases and J lost 7, with 11 bases in between. CDR3 nucleotides: TGTGCCAGCAGTGGCAGGAGGGGACAGCCCCAGCATTTT. Its translation is CASSGRRGQPQHF.

This clonotype occurred many times. The chain has TRBV3-1 and TRBJ1-1; D not resolved. CDR1 is LGHDT and CDR2 is YNNKEL in the germline V gene (reference sequence). CDR3 length equals 12 residues. V lost 8 bases, J lost 0 bases, and 7 bases lay in between. DNA of the CDR3: TGTGCCAGCCGGAGAGTGAACACTGAAGCTTTCTTT. Translated, it gives CASRRVNTEAFF.